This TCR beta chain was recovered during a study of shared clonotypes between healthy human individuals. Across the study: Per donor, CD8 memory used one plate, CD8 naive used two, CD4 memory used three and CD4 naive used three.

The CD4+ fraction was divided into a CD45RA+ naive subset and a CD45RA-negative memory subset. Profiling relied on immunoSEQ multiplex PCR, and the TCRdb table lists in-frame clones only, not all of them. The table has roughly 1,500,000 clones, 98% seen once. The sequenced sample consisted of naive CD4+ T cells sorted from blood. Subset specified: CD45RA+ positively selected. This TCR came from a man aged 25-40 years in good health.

This chain's CDR3 is CASSVDRGASGEQFF. In nucleotides, the CDR3 is TGTGCCAGCTCAGTCGACAGGGGCGCTTCGGGTGAGCAGTTCTTC. The chain is built from TRBV18 and TRBJ2-1; 8 bases line up with TRBD1. Germline-derived CDR1 and CDR2 are KGHSH and LQKENI. The CDR3 covers 15 residues. With 5 bases clipped from V and 9 bases from J, the junction kept 12 bases outside the gene matches.